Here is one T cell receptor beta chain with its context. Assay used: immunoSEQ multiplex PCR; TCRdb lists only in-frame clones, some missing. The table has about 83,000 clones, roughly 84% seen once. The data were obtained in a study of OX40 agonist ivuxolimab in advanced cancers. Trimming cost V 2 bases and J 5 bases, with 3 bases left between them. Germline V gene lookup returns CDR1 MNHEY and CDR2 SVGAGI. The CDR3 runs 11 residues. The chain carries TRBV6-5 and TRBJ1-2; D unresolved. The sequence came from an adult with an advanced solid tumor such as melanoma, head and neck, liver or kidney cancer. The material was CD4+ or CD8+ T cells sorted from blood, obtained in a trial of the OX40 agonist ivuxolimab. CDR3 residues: CASSYGYGYTF. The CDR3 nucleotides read TGTGCCAGCAGTTACGGGTATGGCTACACCTTC.